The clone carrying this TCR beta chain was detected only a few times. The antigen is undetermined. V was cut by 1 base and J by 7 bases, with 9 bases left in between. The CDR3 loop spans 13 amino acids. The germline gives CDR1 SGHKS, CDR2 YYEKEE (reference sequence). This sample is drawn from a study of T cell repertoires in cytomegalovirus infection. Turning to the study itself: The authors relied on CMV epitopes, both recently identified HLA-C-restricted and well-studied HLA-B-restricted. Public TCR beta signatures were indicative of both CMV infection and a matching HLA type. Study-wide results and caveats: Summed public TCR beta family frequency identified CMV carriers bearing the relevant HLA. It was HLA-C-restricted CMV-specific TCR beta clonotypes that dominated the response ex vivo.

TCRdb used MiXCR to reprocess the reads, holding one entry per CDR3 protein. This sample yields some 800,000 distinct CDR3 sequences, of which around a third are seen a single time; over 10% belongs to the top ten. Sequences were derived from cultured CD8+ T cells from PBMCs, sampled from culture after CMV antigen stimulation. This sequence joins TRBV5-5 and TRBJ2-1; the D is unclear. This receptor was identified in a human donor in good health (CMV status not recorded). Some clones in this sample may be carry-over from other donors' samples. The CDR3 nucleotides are TGTGCCAGCAGCTTGAATGTTAGGAATGAGCAGTTCTTC. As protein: CASSLNVRNEQFF. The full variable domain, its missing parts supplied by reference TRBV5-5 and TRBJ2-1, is DAGVTQSPTHLIKTRGQQVTLRCSPISGHKSVSWYQQVLGQGPQFIFQYYEKEERGRGNFPDRFSARQFPNYSSELNVNALLLGDSALYLCASSLNVRNEQFFGPGTRLTVL.